Below are 28 T cell receptor beta chains sequenced from a single sample in a study of human T cells and chemical hapten exposure. Time point of the sample: patch test 1, 2 weeks after DPC sensitization. The treatment here: therapeutic diphenylcyclopropenone sensitization with weekly scalp DPC. TCRdb re-analysed the RACE reads in MiXCR, keeping a single row per CDR3 protein. The repertoire holds 95,000 to 130,000 distinct CDR3 sequences, 12% seen once, with just over 1.4% in the top ten. Sequences were derived from whole blood, sampled in connection with sensitization to the hapten diphenylcyclopropenone (DPC). The source is a woman between 50 and 59 years old with alopecia areata. Some clones in this sample may be carry-over from other donors' samples.

This clonotype appeared a few times. The chain carries TRBV2 and TRBJ1-6; a weak D match, TRBD1 (5 bases). Germline V gene sequence: CDR1 SNHLY, CDR2 FYNNEI. This CDR3 is built from 17 residues. The V end was cut by 3 bases, the J end by 0 bases, with 12 bases between. The CDR3 nucleotides are TGTGCCAGCAGTGATGGGACTTTGAGCTCCTATAATTCACCCCTCCACTTT. Translated, it gives CASSDGTLSSYNSPLHF.

V and J are TRBV7-9 and TRBJ2-7, with D perhaps matching TRBD2 (6 bases). Trimming shortened V by 5 bases and J by 1 base, and 21 bases separated the two germline ends. Germline CDR1 and CDR2: SEHNR and FQNEAQ (reference sequence). This CDR3 is 17 amino acids long. CDR3 protein: CASSPLRRRDQSYEQYF. CDR3 nucleotides: TGTGCCAGCAGCCCCCTTAGGAGGCGGGACCAATCCTACGAGCAGTACTTC.

This clonotype was seen a handful of times. The V gene is TRBV2, the J gene TRBJ2-3, with 8 bases aligning to TRBD1. After removal of 6 bases from V and 3 bases from J, the junction contained 8 bases not matched to a gene. This CDR3 is 15 amino acids long. Germline assignment: CDR1 SNHLY and CDR2 FYNNEI. The CDR3 nucleotides read TGTGCCAGCAGCCCACGGGACAGGAGTACAGATACGCAGTATTTT. Protein: CASSPRDRSTDTQYF.

Ten or more counts support this clonotype. This chain connects TRBV20-1 to TRBJ2-4; the D gene is possibly TRBD1 (6 bases). V lost 0 bases and J lost 0, with 15 bases in between. CDR1 and CDR2 (germline): DFQATT, SNEGSKA (reference sequence). This CDR3 has 17 residues. Here the CDR3 DNA reads TGCAGTGCTAGAGAAACAGGGCTAGGGTTAGCCAAAAACATTCAGTACTTC. Protein sequence: CSARETGLGLAKNIQYF.

This sequence joins TRBV29-1 and TRBJ2-7, with TRBD1 matching 7 bases. The CDR3 totals 13 residues. V shed 4 bases, J shed 4 bases, and the junction held 7 bases outside the gene matches. In germline, CDR1 is SQVTM, CDR2 ANQGSEA. The CDR3 protein is CSVGGQEPYEQYF. CDR3 bases: TGCAGCGTTGGAGGACAGGAGCCTTACGAGCAGTACTTC.

There are many counts of this clonotype. The chain is built from TRBV7-6 and TRBJ2-1, with D possibly TRBD2 on 6 matching bases. The CDR3 is made up of 13 amino acids. Germline CDR1 and CDR2: SGHVS and FNYEAQ. Trimming took off 4 bases at V and 8 bases at J, with 12 bases between the two ends. DNA for the CDR3: TGTGCCAGCAGCTCCCTCAGGGAGGATGAGCAGTTCTTC. Translated, it gives CASSSLREDEQFF.

This clonotype was observed at least ten times. The V gene is TRBV19, the J gene TRBJ2-7; D is undetermined. Germline CDR1 and CDR2: LNHDA and SQIVND (reference sequence). The CDR3 loop spans 14 amino acids. V lost 5 bases, J lost 0 bases, and 11 bases lay in between. DNA for the CDR3: TGTGCCAGTAGTGTCGGCTTCAGCTCCTACGAGCAGTACTTC. It encodes CASSVGFSSYEQYF. The full variable domain, its missing parts supplied by reference TRBV19 and TRBJ2-7, is DGGITQSPKYLFRKEGQNVTLSCEQNLNHDAMYWYRQDPGQGLRLIYYSQIVNDFQKGDIAEGYSVSREKKESFPLTVTSAQKNPTAFYLCASSVGFSSYEQYFGPGTRLTVT.

The table lists this clonotype with a few counts. J is TRBJ2-2 and V is TRBV7-6; TRBD2 aligns across 11 bases. V gave up 4 bases and J gave up 4 bases; unmatched junction bases: 5. Germline V gene sequence: CDR1 SGHVS, CDR2 FNYEAQ. The CDR3 sequence is 16 residues long. CDR3 coding DNA: TGTGCCAGCAGCTACCGCGGGACTAGCGGCACCGGGGAGCTGTTTTTT. It specifies CASSYRGTSGTGELFF.

This clonotype appeared a few times. V usage is TRBV20-1 and J usage is TRBJ2-3, with D hard to call. This CDR3 spans 13 amino acids. CDR1 is DFQATT, CDR2 SNEGSKA, per germline (reference sequence). V lost 1 base to trimming and J lost 0 bases, with 5 bases between them. CDR3 in DNA: TGCAGTGCTAGAGGGACGAGCACAGATACGCAGTATTTT. Translating it yields CSARGTSTDTQYF.

The chain is built from TRBV15 and TRBJ2-7, with 8 bases matching TRBD1. Germline V gene lookup returns CDR1 LNHNV and CDR2 YYDKDF (reference sequence). CDR3 length: 17 residues. The trim removed 2 bases at V and 3 bases at J, leaving 12 bases unmatched. The CDR3 bases are TGTGCCACCAGCAGACCTAAGGCAGGGACAGGCATCTACGAGCAGTACTTC. It encodes CATSRPKAGTGIYEQYF.

V gene TRBV20-1 combines with J gene TRBJ2-1, with D possibly matching TRBD1 (6 bases). Germline CDR1 DFQATT, CDR2 SNEGSKA (reference sequence). This CDR3 has 11 amino acids. V was pared by 6 bases and J by 9 bases, with 12 bases between. In DNA form, the CDR3 reads TGCAGTGCAAGGACAGACCTTGAGCAGTTCTTC. It encodes CSARTDLEQFF.

This clonotype was detected only a few times. This rearrangement joins TRBV6-2 or TRBV6-3 to TRBJ2-5; D is undetermined. Germline CDR1 MNHEY, CDR2 SVGEGT. Deletions cut 1 base from V and 3 bases from J, with 6 bases between. The CDR3 has 13 residues. CDR3 DNA sequence: TGTGCCAGCAGTTACTTCCCCAAAGAGACCCAGTACTTC. Translating it yields CASSYFPKETQYF.

This clonotype was seen at least ten times. The chain recombines TRBV7-9 with TRBJ1-5, with TRBD1 as a possible D gene (6 bases). Germline V gives CDR1 SEHNR, CDR2 FQNEAQ (reference sequence). The CDR3 has 14 residues. Trimming left V 1 base short and J 7 bases short, with 11 bases between. The CDR3 DNA is TGTGCCAGCAGCTTAGGGGTAGGGGGACAGCCCCAGCATTTT. Its translation: CASSLGVGGQPQHF.

This clonotype was seen a few times. This rearrangement joins TRBV2 to TRBJ1-6; 9 bases align to TRBD1. Looked up from germline, CDR1 is SNHLY and CDR2 is FYNNEI. Trimming cost V 4 bases and J 7 bases; bases outside gene matches: 5. There are 15 residues in the CDR3. CDR3: CASSGGTGRNSPLHF. CDR3 coding DNA: TGTGCCAGCAGTGGAGGGACAGGGCGAAATTCACCCCTCCACTTT.

The J gene is TRBJ1-2, the V gene TRBV11-2, with D possibly matching TRBD1 (5 bases). Per germline, CDR1 SGHAT and CDR2 FQNNGV. The CDR3 is 14 residues long. V was trimmed by 1 base and J by 7 bases, leaving 13 bases between them. The CDR3: CASSLGLQGRGYTF. The CDR3 nucleotides read TGTGCCAGCAGCTTAGGGCTGCAGGGTCGTGGCTACACCTTC.

This clonotype was picked up many times. The chain is built from TRBV7-6 and TRBJ2-7, with D possibly matching TRBD2 (5 bases). With 2 bases removed from V and 2 bases from J, the gap between germline ends came to 16 bases. Germline V gives CDR1 SGHVS, CDR2 FNYEAQ. The CDR3 sequence is 16 residues long. CDR3 DNA: TGTGCCAGCAGCTTAACTCCCCGGACTGACACCTACGAGCAGTACTTC. Protein sequence: CASSLTPRTDTYEQYF.

The CDR3 DNA reads TGTGCCAGCAGTGAGCAGGACGGCGATGGCTACACCTTC. Its translation: CASSEQDGDGYTF. V gene TRBV25-1 combines with J gene TRBJ1-2; D is unresolved. The CDR3 consists of 13 residues. Trimming took 3 bases from V and 6 from J, leaving 11 bases between them. The germline gives CDR1 MGHDK, CDR2 SYGVNS.

This clonotype was seen many times. The chain uses TRBV6-5 and TRBJ2-3; 10 bases fit TRBD2. The J segment lost 7 bases and the V segment lost 5 bases, leaving 9 bases of the junction unmatched. The CDR3 consists of 15 residues. Germline CDR1 and CDR2: MNHEY and SVGAGI. The CDR3, as DNA: TGTGCCAGCAGTCACACCGGGACTAGCGTAAATACGCAGTATTTT. The encoded protein is CASSHTGTSVNTQYF.

This clonotype was seen many times. The chain is built from TRBV20-1 and TRBJ2-5; D possibly matches TRBD1 or TRBD2 (6 bases each). From germline, CDR1 is DFQATT and CDR2 SNEGSKA (reference sequence). V lost 4 bases, J lost 3 bases, and 15 bases lay in between. The CDR3 is 14 amino acids. The DNA for the CDR3 is TGCAGTGCTAAAAGGCTCGGGGGCGAAGAGACCCAGTACTTC. It specifies CSAKRLGGEETQYF.

This clonotype was seen just once. This chain links TRBV4-1 with TRBJ2-3; D may be TRBD1 (6 bases). This CDR3 region has 14 residues. CDR1 MGHRA and CDR2 YSYEKL come from the germline V gene. V lost 0 bases, J lost 4 bases, and 8 bases lay in between. The CDR3 reads CASSQEPGADTQYF. DNA for the CDR3: TGCGCCAGCAGCCAAGAACCAGGGGCAGATACGCAGTATTTT.

This clonotype was counted at least ten times. The chain couples TRBV28 to TRBJ2-1; TRBD2 matches 7 bases. The germline V gene has CDR1 MDHEN and CDR2 SYDVKM. The CDR3 contains 13 residues. Germline trimming cut 8 bases from V and 10 bases from J; bases unmatched to any gene: 11. The CDR3 DNA reads TGTGCCAGCTCGAAGGGAGGGAACAGGGAGCAGTTCTTC. Translation gives CASSKGGNREQFF.

This clonotype was seen a handful of times. The genes are TRBV28 and TRBJ1-4; TRBD1 agrees at 7 bases. CDR3 length equals 14 residues. In germline, CDR1 is MDHEN, CDR2 SYDVKM. V dropped 11 bases and J dropped 4; count of bases not matched to a gene: 10. CDR3 in DNA: TGTGCCGCAGGCCCGGGACAGATTAATGAAAAACTGTTTTTT. Translating gives CAAGPGQINEKLFF.

This chain uses TRBV14 with TRBJ2-7; D may match TRBD1 or TRBD2 (5 bases each). The CDR3 sequence is 14 residues long. The germline gives CDR1 SGHDN, CDR2 FVKESK. V dropped 3 bases and J dropped 2 bases, with 11 bases sitting between them. For the CDR3, the DNA is TGTGCCAGCAGCCAGATGACGGGACCCTACGAGCAGTACTTC. Translation gives CASSQMTGPYEQYF.

There are a few counts of this clonotype. This chain links TRBV27 with TRBJ2-4; D is possibly TRBD1 (6 bases). The CDR3 spans 13 residues. Germline V gives CDR1 MNHEY, CDR2 SMNVEV (reference sequence). V dropped 7 bases and J dropped 8 bases, with 15 bases sitting between them. The CDR3 DNA reads TGTGCCAGCACTACCGGGACACAGGACATTCAGTACTTC. Residues: CASTTGTQDIQYF.

This clonotype was recorded at least ten times. The DNA for the CDR3 is TGCAGTGCAACTGAAATAACAGGACTAGCGGGGAATCTATACGAGCAGTACTTC. It yields the protein CSATEITGLAGNLYEQYF. The V and J genes are TRBV20-1 and TRBJ2-7, with 12 bases fitting TRBD2. V lost 6 bases and J lost 4; bases outside the gene matches: 19. The V gene's germline CDR1 is DFQATT and CDR2 SNEGSKA (reference sequence). This CDR3 contains 18 residues.

The chain has TRBV7-6 and TRBJ2-5; 10 nucleotides match TRBD1. Trimming removed 5 bases from V and 4 bases from J; junction bases left unmatched: 4. CDR3 size: 14 residues. CDR1 is SGHVS, CDR2 FNYEAQ, per germline. This CDR3 reads CASSPDRGPETQYF. The CDR3 bases are TGTGCCAGCAGCCCAGACAGGGGGCCAGAGACCCAGTACTTC.

This clonotype was recorded many times. V is TRBV24-1 and J is TRBJ1-1; TRBD1 matches at 9 bases. J gave up 6 bases and V 6 bases, and 7 bases lay outside the gene matches. This CDR3 spans 14 amino acids. The germline gives CDR1 KGHDR, CDR2 SFDVKD. The CDR3 sequence is CATSSQGAKAEAFF. CDR3 bases: TGTGCCACCAGTTCACAGGGGGCGAAGGCTGAAGCTTTCTTT.

The V gene is TRBV5-1, the J gene TRBJ2-2; D is unresolved. V was shortened by 1 base and J by 5 bases, with 6 bases between the two germline ends. In germline, CDR1 is SGHRS, CDR2 YFSETQ. This CDR3 has 13 residues. The CDR3 reads CASSLIETGELFF. The CDR3 nucleotides are TGCGCCAGCAGCTTGATTGAAACCGGGGAGCTGTTTTTT.